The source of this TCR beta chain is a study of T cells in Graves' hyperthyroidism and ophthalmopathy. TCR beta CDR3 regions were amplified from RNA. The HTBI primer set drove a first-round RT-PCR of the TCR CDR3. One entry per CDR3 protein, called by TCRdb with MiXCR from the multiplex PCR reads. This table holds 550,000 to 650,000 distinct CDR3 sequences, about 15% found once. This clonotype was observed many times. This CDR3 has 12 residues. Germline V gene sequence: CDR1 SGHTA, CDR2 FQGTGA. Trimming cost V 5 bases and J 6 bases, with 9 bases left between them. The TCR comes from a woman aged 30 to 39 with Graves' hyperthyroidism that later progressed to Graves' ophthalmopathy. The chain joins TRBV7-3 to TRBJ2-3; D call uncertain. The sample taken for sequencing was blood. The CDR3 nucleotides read TGTGCCAGCAGCACCGACGGGGATACGCAGTATTTT. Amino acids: CASSTDGDTQYF.